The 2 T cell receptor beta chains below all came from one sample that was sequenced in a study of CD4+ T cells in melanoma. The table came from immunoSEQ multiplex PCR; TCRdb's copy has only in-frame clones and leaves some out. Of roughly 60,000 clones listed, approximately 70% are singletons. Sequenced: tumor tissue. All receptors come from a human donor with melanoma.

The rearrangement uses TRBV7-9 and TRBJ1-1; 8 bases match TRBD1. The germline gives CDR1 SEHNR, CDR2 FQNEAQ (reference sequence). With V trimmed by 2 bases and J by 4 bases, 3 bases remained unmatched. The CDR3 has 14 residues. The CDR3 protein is CASSLIQGGTEAFF. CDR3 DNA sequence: TGTGCCAGCAGCTTAATACAGGGGGGCACTGAAGCTTTCTTT.

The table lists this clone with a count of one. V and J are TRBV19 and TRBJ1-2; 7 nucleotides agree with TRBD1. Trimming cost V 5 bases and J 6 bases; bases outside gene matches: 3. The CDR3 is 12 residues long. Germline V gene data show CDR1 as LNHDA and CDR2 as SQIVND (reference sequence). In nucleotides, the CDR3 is TGTGCCAGTAGTCCACAGGGGCATGGCTACACCTTC. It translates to CASSPQGHGYTF.